Below are 19 T cell receptor beta chains sequenced from a single sample in a study of T-cell reconstitution after alpha-beta-depleted transplantation in children. Unique molecular identifiers were incorporated into the prepared TCRbeta library. MiXCR was run by TCRdb on the PCR reads, yielding one entry per CDR3 protein. The sample shows just under 350,000 distinct CDR3 sequences, about 16% of them seen only once. This specimen was PBMCs, mostly from graft donor cells, taken 360 days after TCRalphabeta/CD19-depleted stem cell transplant. The source is a male patient between 2 and 10 years old who had a stem cell transplant for acute lymphoblastic leukemia, so the T cells may come from the graft donor.

The chain uses TRBV4-1 and TRBJ2-1; D gene unclear. The CDR3 loop spans 15 amino acids. Germline-derived CDR1 and CDR2 are MGHRA and YSYEKL. V lost 4 bases and J lost 5, with 15 bases in between. The CDR3 spells CASSRALLFDNEQFF. The CDR3 DNA is TGCGCCAGCAGCCGGGCGCTCCTCTTTGACAATGAGCAGTTCTTC.

This rearrangement joins TRBV4-2 to TRBJ2-7; 14 nucleotides agree with TRBD2. The V gene's germline CDR1 is LGHNA and CDR2 YNFKEQ. There are 16 residues in the CDR3. The junction had 1 base not matched to a gene; V was cut back by 1 base and J by 2 bases. CDR3 sequence (DNA): TGTGCCAGCAGCCAAGGGACTAGCGGGAGGACCTACGAGCAGTACTTC. Translation gives CASSQGTSGRTYEQYF.

This clonotype was seen at least ten times. The genes are TRBV28 and TRBJ2-3; D not certain. The V end was cut by 5 bases, the J end by 3 bases, with 9 bases between. The length of the CDR3 is 13 residues. Per germline, CDR1 MDHEN and CDR2 SYDVKM. In DNA, the CDR3 is TGTGCCAGCAGTCTGGCGGAGACAGATACGCAGTATTTT. Its translation: CASSLAETDTQYF.

This sequence joins TRBV20-1 and TRBJ1-5; the D gene is possibly TRBD1 (5 bases). There are 15 residues in the CDR3. Per the germline V gene, CDR1 is DFQATT and CDR2 is SNEGSKA (reference sequence). Trimming removed 4 bases at V and 3 bases at J, with 16 bases between. CDR3 loop: CSATTGSGYNQPQHF. The CDR3 nucleotides read TGCAGTGCTACCACAGGCTCCGGTTACAATCAGCCCCAGCATTTT.

This clonotype came up once. The chain uses TRBV11-2 and TRBJ2-1, with 12 bases aligning to TRBD2. This CDR3 region has 22 residues. Looked up from germline, CDR1 is SGHAT and CDR2 is FQNNGV. The V gene end was trimmed by 0 bases and the J gene end by 1 base; junction bases not matched to a gene: 16. CDR3 residues: CASSLEVLLAGGPVSSYNEQFF. CDR3 nucleotides: TGTGCCAGCAGCTTAGAGGTACTGCTAGCGGGAGGGCCGGTGTCATCCTACAATGAGCAGTTCTTC. Together with reference TRBV11-2 and TRBJ2-1, the CDR3 gives the full variable domain: EAGVAQSPRYKIIEKRQSVAFWCNPISGHATLYWYQQILGQGPKLLIQFQNNGVVDDSQLPKDRFSAERLKGVDSTLKIQPAKLEDSAVYLCASSLEVLLAGGPVSSYNEQFFGPGTRLTVL.

This clonotype was seen a few times. The chain is built from TRBV4-1 and TRBJ2-4; TRBD2 matches 7 bases. Germline CDR1 and CDR2: MGHRA and YSYEKL. The CDR3 covers 18 residues. J lost 2 bases, V lost 1 base, and 11 bases had no gene match. This CDR3 reads CASSQGGGSGNSKNIQYF. CDR3 nucleotide sequence: TGCGCCAGCAGCCAAGGGGGGGGGAGCGGGAACTCCAAAAACATTCAGTACTTC.

This clonotype was picked up many times. The chain has TRBV7-9 and TRBJ2-1, with TRBD2 matching over 14 bases. The CDR3 sequence is 14 residues long. Germline-derived CDR1 and CDR2 are SEHNR and FQNEAQ (reference sequence). J gave up 15 bases and V 4 bases, and 8 bases lay outside the gene matches. The chain's CDR3 is CASSSPGLAGVLFF. The CDR3, as DNA: TGTGCCAGCAGCTCCCCGGGACTAGCGGGAGTACTGTTCTTC.

This clonotype has more than one count but fewer than ten. V and J are TRBV4-1 and TRBJ2-5; 9 nucleotides align to TRBD1. The J segment lost 2 bases and the V segment lost 2 bases, leaving 9 bases of the junction unmatched. The CDR3 is 17 amino acids. Germline loops: CDR1 MGHRA, CDR2 YSYEKL. CDR3 nucleotide sequence: TGCGCCAGCAGCCAACTTAAAGGACAGGGGCCGCAAGAGACCCAGTACTTC. It codes for CASSQLKGQGPQETQYF.

In its sample, this clonotype was seen a few times. This chain links TRBV7-9 with TRBJ2-1; D is possibly TRBD2 (6 bases). Deletions cut 0 bases from V and 5 bases from J, with 11 bases between. There are 15 residues in the CDR3. Germline CDR1 SEHNR, CDR2 FQNEAQ (reference sequence). This CDR3 reads CASSLAGTGNNEQFF. For the CDR3, the DNA is TGTGCCAGCAGCTTAGCCGGGACTGGGAACAATGAGCAGTTCTTC.

This clonotype was seen ten or more times. The chain carries TRBV12-3 or TRBV12-4 and TRBJ2-1; 8 nucleotides align to TRBD2. V trimming: 7 bases; J trimming: 6 bases; junction bases outside the gene matches: 17. The CDR3 is 17 amino acids. DNA of the CDR3: TGTGCCAGCACCGCCCCGGGGGGGCTGAGGAATGGCAATGAGCAGTTCTTC. It encodes CASTAPGGLRNGNEQFF.

The V call is TRBV2, the J call TRBJ2-2; TRBD2 agrees at 12 bases. There are 15 residues in the CDR3. The V segment lost 6 bases and the J segment 7 bases; nucleotides outside the gene matches: 6. Germline loops: CDR1 SNHLY, CDR2 FYNNEI. The CDR3 loop reads CASRATSGSFGELFF. Here the CDR3 DNA reads TGTGCCAGCAGAGCGACTAGCGGGAGTTTCGGGGAGCTGTTTTTT.

The chain uses TRBV28 and TRBJ2-4, with 11 bases fitting TRBD2. Germline CDR1 and CDR2: MDHEN and SYDVKM. Unmatched junction bases numbered 14, after V lost 10 bases and J lost 0 bases. CDR3 size: 18 residues. The CDR3 DNA reads TGTGCCACAGCACCCCTTAGCGGGAGGGATTTAGCCAAAAACATTCAGTACTTC. This translates into CATAPLSGRDLAKNIQYF.

The chain joins TRBV5-1 to TRBJ1-1; D gene ambiguous. This CDR3 has 14 residues. V lost 0 bases and J lost 1, with 7 bases in between. CDR1 SGHRS and CDR2 YFSETQ come from the germline V gene. CDR3 sequence (DNA): TGCGCCAGCAGCTTGGCTTCCAAGAACACTGAAGCTTTCTTT. It specifies CASSLASKNTEAFF.

The rearrangement links TRBV5-1 to TRBJ2-1; 12 nucleotides match TRBD2. Germline CDR1 reads SGHRS; CDR2 reads YFSETQ. The CDR3 consists of 17 residues. V shed 0 bases, J shed 2 bases, and the junction held 3 bases outside the gene matches. For the CDR3, the DNA is TGCGCCAGCAGCTTGGTCGGGACTAGCGGGCCCTACAATGAGCAGTTCTTC. The encoded protein is CASSLVGTSGPYNEQFF. Full variable domain (outside the CDR3, taken from reference TRBV5-1 and TRBJ2-1): KAGVTQTPRYLIKTRGQQVTLSCSPISGHRSVSWYQQTPGQGLQFLFEYFSETQRNKGNFPGRFSGRQFSNSRSEMNVSTLELGDSALYLCASSLVGTSGPYNEQFFGPGTRLTVL.

Many counts were recorded for this clonotype. The CDR3 coding sequence is TGTGCCAGCAGTGGCAGATTCACAGATACGCAGTATTTT. This codes for CASSGRFTDTQYF. The chain has TRBV6-1 and TRBJ2-3; D is unresolved. V lost 4 bases and J 2 bases, leaving 7 bases between the germline ends. There are 13 residues in the CDR3. Germline CDR1 MNHNS, CDR2 SASEGT.

This sequence joins TRBV4-1 and TRBJ2-5, with TRBD1 as a possible D gene (5 bases). The V end was cut by 3 bases, the J end by 5 bases, with 16 bases between. This CDR3 spans 15 amino acids. The germline gives CDR1 MGHRA, CDR2 YSYEKL. CDR3 protein: CASSHADRRLETQYF. The CDR3 DNA follows: TGCGCCAGCAGCCATGCTGACAGACGGTTGGAGACCCAGTACTTC.

In this sample, this clonotype turned up many times. The rearrangement uses TRBV12-3 or TRBV12-4 and TRBJ2-2; TRBD2 matches 7 bases. The CDR3 runs 15 residues. V lost 3 bases to trimming and J lost 6 bases; unmatched junction nucleotides: 7. The CDR3 DNA reads as TGTGCCAGCAGTTTCCTGGGAGGGCCGGCCGGGGAGCTGTTTTTT. Its protein is CASSFLGGPAGELFF.

This clonotype came up many times. V gene TRBV12-3 or TRBV12-4 combines with J gene TRBJ2-1; TRBD2 matches 7 bases. The CDR3 consists of 16 residues. Trimming removed 3 bases from V and 4 bases from J; junction bases left unmatched: 9. CDR3 region: CASSFSLAEAYNEQFF. The CDR3 DNA follows: TGTGCCAGCAGTTTTTCCCTAGCGGAGGCATACAATGAGCAGTTCTTC.

V gene TRBV20-1 combines with J gene TRBJ2-7; no clear D. The CDR3 extends over 12 amino acids. CDR1 is DFQATT, CDR2 SNEGSKA, per germline (reference sequence). Trimming left V 2 bases short and J 3 bases short, with 8 bases between. The DNA of the CDR3 is TGCAGTGCTAGATCCGGGCTCTACGAGCAGTACTTC. It translates to CSARSGLYEQYF.